These 32 T cell receptor beta chains came from one sample sequenced in a study of T cells in Graves' hyperthyroidism and ophthalmopathy. RNA transcripts provided the source from which TCR beta CDR3 regions were amplified. Initially, a first-round RT-PCR of the TCR CDR3 employed the HTBI primer set. Each CDR3 protein gets one entry after TCRdb re-called the multiplex PCR reads with MiXCR. The data show over 450,000 distinct CDR3 sequences, 15% to 20% seen once. The specimen sequenced was blood. The receptors were gathered from a woman aged 18-29 years with Graves' ophthalmopathy.

In this sample, this clonotype turned up many times. CDR3 amino acids: CAISEAVTGANVLTF. CDR3 nucleotide sequence: TGTGCCATCAGTGAGGCTGTGACTGGGGCCAACGTCCTGACTTTC. V gene TRBV10-3 combines with J gene TRBJ2-6; D call uncertain. Trimming took 2 bases from V and 2 from J, leaving 7 bases between them. Looked up from germline, CDR1 is ENHRY and CDR2 is SYGVKD. This CDR3 has 15 amino acids.

This clonotype was detected ten times or more. The chain joins TRBV5-1 to TRBJ2-2; 9 bases align to TRBD2. The CDR3 is 17 amino acids. Trimming took 0 bases from V and 0 from J; bases not matched to a gene: 3. The germline gives CDR1 SGHRS, CDR2 YFSETQ. The CDR3 bases are TGCGCCAGCAGCTTGGTTAGCGGGGGAGCGAACACCGGGGAGCTGTTTTTT. Translating it yields CASSLVSGGANTGELFF.

This clonotype was seen a handful of times. This chain connects TRBV7-2 to TRBJ1-2; D is uncertain. Germline V gene lookup returns CDR1 SGHTA and CDR2 FQGNSA. The CDR3 has 12 residues. V lost 8 bases and J lost 3, with 10 bases in between. Here the CDR3 DNA reads TGTGCCAGCGCCCCCTCCGACTATGGCTACACCTTC. It yields the protein CASAPSDYGYTF. The whole variable domain, remainder taken from reference TRBV7-2 and TRBJ1-2, is GAGVSQSPSNKVTEKGKDVELRCDPISGHTALYWYRQSLGQGLEFLIYFQGNSAPDKSGLPSDRFSAERTGGSVSTLTIQRTQQEDSAVYLCASAPSDYGYTFGSGTRLTVV.

This clonotype was seen many times. The rearrangement uses TRBV12-3 or TRBV12-4 and TRBJ2-1; D is possibly TRBD1 (5 bases). V lost 5 bases, J lost 3 bases, and 14 bases lay in between. The CDR3 loop spans 15 amino acids. The CDR3 protein is CASSADEGVYNEQFF. The CDR3 DNA reads as TGTGCCAGCAGTGCCGATGAAGGGGTCTACAATGAGCAGTTCTTC.

This clonotype was counted at least ten times. The V call is TRBV7-3, the J call TRBJ1-1, with D possibly TRBD1 on 5 matching bases. The V gene lost 10 bases and the J gene lost 5 bases, with 26 bases spanning the gap. Germline V gene lookup returns CDR1 SGHTA and CDR2 FQGTGA. This CDR3 has 16 amino acids. The DNA for the CDR3 is TGTGCCACCGAAATCCGACACAGGATCGGAAAGACTGAAGCTTTCTTT. This sequence encodes CATEIRHRIGKTEAFF. Based on the CDR3 plus reference TRBV7-3 and TRBJ1-1, the full variable domain is GAGVSQTPSNKVTEKGKYVELRCDPISGHTALYWYRQSLGQGPEFLIYFQGTGAADDSGLPNDRFFAVRPEGSVSTLKIQRTERGDSAVYLCATEIRHRIGKTEAFFGQGTRLTVV.

This clonotype has at least ten counts. This chain connects TRBV12-3 or TRBV12-4 to TRBJ1-3; D possibly corresponds to TRBD1 (6 bases). Trimming stripped 6 bases from V and 2 bases from J, with 20 bases between. This CDR3 is built from 17 residues. Written as DNA, the CDR3 is TGTGCCAGCAGGACTCAAAGGGGGGGAGTGCCTGGAAACACCATATATTTT. Amino acid sequence: CASRTQRGGVPGNTIYF.

This clonotype was observed many times. The CDR3 nucleotides are TGTGCCAGCAGTGAAGATGTAGGGGGCGGCTATGGCTACACCTTC. It yields the protein CASSEDVGGGYGYTF. The chain couples TRBV2 to TRBJ1-2, with 7 bases that match TRBD1. CDR1 and CDR2 (germline): SNHLY, FYNNEI. The CDR3 is 15 amino acids. Losses at the gene ends were 1 base for V and 4 bases for J; bases not matched to a gene: 6.

This clonotype was seen repeatedly, ten times or more. The chain couples TRBV2 to TRBJ2-3; possibly TRBD1 for D (6 bases). CDR1 and CDR2 from the germline V gene are SNHLY and FYNNEI. Trimming removed 4 bases from V and 4 bases from J, with 9 bases in between. This CDR3 region has 13 residues. The CDR3 coding sequence is TGTGCCAGCAGTGTTCAGGGGCCAGATACGCAGTATTTT. Residues: CASSVQGPDTQYF.

This clonotype was picked up many times. This sequence joins TRBV29-1 and TRBJ2-7; D is perhaps TRBD1 (5 bases). V lost 5 bases to trimming and J lost 5 bases, with 13 bases between them. Germline V gene lookup returns CDR1 SQVTM and CDR2 ANQGSEA. This CDR3 is built from 12 residues. The CDR3 sequence is CSVRQGPNEQYF. CDR3 coding DNA: TGCAGCGTTCGCCAGGGTCCCAACGAGCAGTACTTC.

Remarks on this clonotype: Since a much larger clone is just one base distant, this may be a read error. The J gene is TRBJ2-3, the V gene TRBV28, with 8 bases that match TRBD2. CDR3 length equals 14 residues. Germline V gene data show CDR1 as MDHEN and CDR2 as SYDVKM. CDR3 bases: TGTGCCAACAGTTTACTAGCGGCTACAGATACGCAGTATTTT. The encoded protein is CANSLLAATDTQYF.

The chain joins TRBV19 to TRBJ1-1; TRBD1 agrees at 9 bases. V trimming: 8 bases; J trimming: 6 bases; junction bases outside the gene matches: 7. CDR3 length equals 13 residues. Germline loops: CDR1 LNHDA, CDR2 SQIVND (reference sequence). CDR3 loop: CASGTGTAPEAFF. For the CDR3, the DNA is TGTGCCAGTGGGACAGGGACGGCCCCTGAAGCTTTCTTT.

This clonotype was found many times. The gene calls are TRBV6-1 and TRBJ2-5; possibly TRBD1 for D (6 bases). The germline V gene encodes CDR1 MNHNS and CDR2 SASEGT. V was trimmed by 5 bases and J by 5 bases, leaving 12 bases between them. The CDR3 totals 13 residues. This CDR3 is CASSYSQGETQYF. The CDR3 DNA sequence: TGTGCCAGCAGTTATTCTCAGGGGGAGACCCAGTACTTC.

This chain uses TRBV20-1 with TRBJ2-3; tentative D call: TRBD1 (5 bases). Germline assignment: CDR1 DFQATT and CDR2 SNEGSKA (reference sequence). CDR3 length: 14 amino acids. Trimming took 1 base from V and 1 from J, leaving 9 bases between them. The CDR3 region is CSARGGAGTDTQYF. The DNA for the CDR3 is TGCAGTGCTAGAGGTGGGGCGGGCACAGATACGCAGTATTTT.

This clonotype has a handful of counts. The J gene is TRBJ2-5, the V gene TRBV7-8; D unresolved. This CDR3 has 17 residues. Germline V CDR1 and CDR2: SGHVS, FQNEAQ. V shed 5 bases and J shed 5 bases, with 24 bases lying between them. CDR3 DNA sequence: TGTGCCAGCAGCGCCTTCCCCCCTAAGGCCGGGCGGGAGACCCAGTACTTC. Its translation: CASSAFPPKAGRETQYF.

Concerning this clonotype: A read error may explain this, as a much larger clone is one base away. The chain has TRBV6-2 or TRBV6-3 and TRBJ2-1; D gene uncertain. The CDR3 totals 13 residues. From germline, CDR1 is MNHEY and CDR2 SVGEGT. Trimming stripped 2 bases from V and 10 bases from J, with 12 bases between. CDR3 loop: CASSYRANYEQFF. CDR3 nucleotide sequence: TGTGCCAGCAGTTACAGGGCCAACTACGAGCAGTTCTTC.

This clonotype showed up many times. J is TRBJ2-2 and V is TRBV3-1, with 10 bases matching TRBD2. The germline gives CDR1 LGHDT, CDR2 YNNKEL (reference sequence). V trimming: 0 bases; J trimming: 5 bases; junction bases outside the gene matches: 6. CDR3 length: 17 residues. This CDR3 reads CASSQEAAGGGTGELFF. The DNA for the CDR3 is TGTGCCAGCAGCCAAGAGGCAGCGGGAGGGGGAACCGGGGAGCTGTTTTTT.

This clonotype appeared many times. The genes are TRBV15 and TRBJ1-1, with 8 bases fitting TRBD1. V was clipped by 2 bases and J by 3 bases; unmatched bases: 8. Per the germline V gene, CDR1 is LNHNV and CDR2 is YYDKDF (reference sequence). The CDR3 has 16 residues. The CDR3: CATSRTSTGEDTEAFF. In nucleotides, the CDR3 is TGTGCCACCAGCAGAACTTCGACAGGGGAGGACACTGAAGCTTTCTTT.

At least ten counts were recorded for this clonotype. The rearrangement uses TRBV6-1 and TRBJ1-2; 10 positions match TRBD1. V dropped 5 bases and J dropped 8; count of bases not matched to a gene: 8. The V gene's germline CDR1 is MNHNS and CDR2 SASEGT. This CDR3 is 14 amino acids long. This CDR3 reads CASSRGQGVRGYTF. The CDR3 DNA sequence: TGTGCCAGCAGTCGAGGACAGGGGGTGAGAGGCTACACCTTC.

This clonotype was found many times. The chain employs TRBV27 and TRBJ2-7, with a tentative D call TRBD1 (6 bases). Germline CDR1 is MNHEY and CDR2 is SMNVEV (reference sequence). The CDR3 length is 15 residues. The germline V and J ends were trimmed by 3 bases and 3 bases, with 15 bases remaining between them. CDR3 amino acids: CASSFSSQGYYEQYF. The CDR3 DNA is TGTGCCAGCAGTTTTAGTTCACAGGGATACTACGAGCAGTACTTC.

This clonotype was detected only a few times. This chain uses TRBV28 with TRBJ2-7; D gene ambiguous. This CDR3 has 12 amino acids. The V gene lost 5 bases and the J gene lost 5 bases, with 10 bases spanning the gap. Germline V gene sequence: CDR1 MDHEN, CDR2 SYDVKM. The CDR3: CASSPSPHEQYF. The CDR3 DNA sequence: TGTGCCAGCAGTCCCAGTCCCCACGAGCAGTACTTC.

This clonotype was counted at least ten times. J is TRBJ2-1 and V is TRBV6-2 or TRBV6-3; the match to TRBD2 covers 12 bases. The CDR3 is 16 residues long. The germline CDR1 and CDR2 sequences are MNHEY and SVGEGT. The trim removed 4 bases at V and 9 bases at J, leaving 10 bases unmatched. The CDR3 nucleotides are TGTGCCAGCAGTTCCCGGGAGACTAGCGGGAGCACTGAGCAGTTCTTC. The encoded protein is CASSSRETSGSTEQFF.

This clonotype has at least ten counts. The chain combines TRBV12-3 or TRBV12-4 with TRBJ2-2; 8 bases align to TRBD1. V was clipped by 5 bases and J by 0 bases; unmatched bases: 2. The CDR3 runs 15 residues. Here the CDR3 reads CASSTQGANTGELFF. The CDR3 coding sequence is TGTGCCAGCAGTACACAGGGGGCGAACACCGGGGAGCTGTTTTTT.

In this sample, this clonotype turned up many times. The chain combines TRBV28 with TRBJ1-2; possibly TRBD1 for D (5 bases). Germline V gene lookup returns CDR1 MDHEN and CDR2 SYDVKM. V was trimmed by 6 bases and J by 5 bases, leaving 25 bases between them. This CDR3 contains 17 residues. CDR3 coding DNA: TGTGCCAGCAGCCAAGTATGGTATGGGGACCTTGGGTATGGCTACACCTTC. Translation gives CASSQVWYGDLGYGYTF.

This clonotype was counted a few times. Just one base apart from a much larger clone, this may be a read error. As DNA, the CDR3 is TGTGCCAGCAGTTACGCTAACTACGAGCAGTACTTC. Protein product: CASSYANYEQYF. This chain uses TRBV28 with TRBJ2-7, with no clear D. In germline, CDR1 is MDHEN, CDR2 SYDVKM. Trimming took 4 bases from V and 3 from J, leaving 7 bases between them. The CDR3 spans 12 residues.

V and J are TRBV20-1 and TRBJ1-1; D not resolved. The germline V gene encodes CDR1 DFQATT and CDR2 SNEGSKA (reference sequence). V was pared by 3 bases and J by 6 bases, with 8 bases between. The CDR3 runs to 11 residues. As DNA, the CDR3 is TGCAGTGCTAGTCCAGAGCCTGAAGCTTTCTTT. Its protein is CSASPEPEAFF.

The CDR3 sequence: CASSVSGTYHSTNYGYTF. The CDR3 nucleotides read TGTGCCAGCAGCGTATCCGGGACATACCACTCTACTAACTATGGCTACACCTTC. The V and J genes are TRBV9 and TRBJ1-2, with a weak D call TRBD1 (6 bases). Per germline, CDR1 SGDLS and CDR2 YYNGEE. Trimming removed 1 base from V and 0 bases from J, with 19 bases in between. The CDR3 covers 18 residues.

This clonotype was counted a few times. The rearrangement links TRBV11-1 to TRBJ2-2, with D possibly TRBD1 on 5 matching bases. V lost 3 bases, J lost 4 bases, and 12 bases lay in between. The CDR3 runs 15 residues. Germline V lookup: CDR1 SGHAT, CDR2 FQDESV (reference sequence). The CDR3 sequence: CASSFGRQGTGELFF. In DNA form, the CDR3 reads TGTGCCAGCAGCTTCGGAAGGCAGGGCACCGGGGAGCTGTTTTTT. Complete variable domain (other parts from reference TRBV11-1 and TRBJ2-2): EAEVAQSPRYKITEKSQAVAFWCDPISGHATLYWYRQILGQGPELLVQFQDESVVDDSQLPKDRFSAERLKGVDSTLKIQPAELGDSAMYLCASSFGRQGTGELFFGEGSRLTVL.

This clonotype occurred many times. The chain combines TRBV2 with TRBJ2-1, with D perhaps TRBD1 (6 bases). V lost 8 bases and J 6 bases, leaving 20 bases between the germline ends. The V gene's germline CDR1 is SNHLY and CDR2 FYNNEI. The CDR3 sequence is 15 residues long. The CDR3 DNA sequence: TGTGCCAGCCTCATACAGGGAATCCTCCGCAATGAGCAGTTCTTC. It is translated as CASLIQGILRNEQFF.

This clonotype was observed at least ten times. The chain uses TRBV30 and TRBJ2-3; 10 bases are a match to TRBD1. V trimming: 2 bases; J trimming: 1 base; junction bases outside the gene matches: 3. The length of the CDR3 is 15 residues. Germline CDR1 and CDR2: GTSNPN and SVGIG (reference sequence). CDR3 loop: CAWSLDRGRTDTQYF. CDR3 nucleotide sequence: TGTGCCTGGAGTCTCGACAGGGGGCGCACAGATACGCAGTATTTT.

This clonotype came up once. The chain joins TRBV11-2 to TRBJ2-3; D possibly uses TRBD1 or TRBD2 (5 bases each). The germline gives CDR1 SGHAT, CDR2 FQNNGV. The CDR3 spans 13 residues. V lost 2 bases, J lost 6 bases, and 9 bases lay in between. The CDR3 DNA follows: TGTGCCAGCAGCTTAATATGGGGGGATACGCAGTATTTT. As protein: CASSLIWGDTQYF.

This chain links TRBV11-2 with TRBJ2-3, with a possible D match to TRBD1 (6 bases). Germline-derived CDR1 and CDR2 are SGHAT and FQNNGV. V was shortened by 3 bases and J by 5 bases, with 15 bases between the two germline ends. There are 15 residues in the CDR3. The CDR3, as DNA: TGTGCCAGCAGCTTGGTTAACAGGGTGGGAGATACGCAGTATTTT. Residues: CASSLVNRVGDTQYF.

The table lists this clonotype with a few counts. The chain joins TRBV27 to TRBJ2-7; 7 bases agree with TRBD1. Germline CDR1 and CDR2: MNHEY and SMNVEV (reference sequence). V shed 4 bases and J 6 bases; nucleotides not matched to a gene: 6. This CDR3 comprises 13 residues. The CDR3 reads CASSWDRSLEQYF. Written as DNA, the CDR3 is TGTGCCAGCAGTTGGGACAGATCCCTCGAGCAGTACTTC.